The 24 T cell receptor beta chains below come from one sample, sequenced in a study of identical twins. TCRdb recomputed calls from the 5' RACE reads with MiXCR, one row per CDR3 protein. In the table there are 1.5 million to 2 million distinct CDR3 sequences, about 32% of which are singletons. Input material: cord blood. The receptors originated from a newborn girl in good health.

The genes are TRBV12-3 or TRBV12-4 and TRBJ2-3; possible D gene TRBD2, 7 bases. This CDR3 is built from 14 residues. V lost 5 bases to trimming and J lost 8 bases, with 17 bases between them. The CDR3 DNA follows: TGTGCCAGCAGTATCCCCTCAGGGGAGGGTACGCAGTATTTT. Protein sequence: CASSIPSGEGTQYF.

This clonotype was seen at least ten times. This chain links TRBV12-3 or TRBV12-4 with TRBJ2-7, with D possibly TRBD1 on 6 matching bases. This CDR3 spans 13 amino acids. The V end lost 6 bases, the J end lost 3 bases, and 12 bases lay between the germline ends. CDR3 bases: TGTGCCAGCAGCCCGACAGGAAGCTACGAGCAGTACTTC. Protein sequence: CASSPTGSYEQYF.

This clonotype was detected only a few times. The rearrangement joins TRBV7-9 to TRBJ1-2; D unclear. This CDR3 is built from 16 residues. V shed 5 bases and J shed 1 base, with 17 bases lying between them. CDR1 is SEHNR and CDR2 is FQNEAQ in the germline V gene (reference sequence). In nucleotides, the CDR3 is TGTGCCAGCAGCCCGAGGGTAGCAGTCCTTAACTATGGCTACACCTTC. It is translated as CASSPRVAVLNYGYTF.

The CDR3 region is CATSYTRNTEAFF. The CDR3 nucleotides are TGTGCCACCAGCTATACAAGGAACACTGAAGCTTTCTTT. This chain links TRBV15 with TRBJ1-1; D unclear. This CDR3 is built from 13 residues. Trimming removed 5 bases at V and 1 base at J, with 8 bases between. Germline CDR1 reads LNHNV; CDR2 reads YYDKDF (reference sequence).

In its sample, this clonotype was seen a few times. Written as DNA, the CDR3 is TGCGCCAGCAGCTTATGGTATATAGACTATGGCTACACCTTC. The encoded protein is CASSLWYIDYGYTF. This sequence joins TRBV5-1 and TRBJ1-2, with no clear D. V was shortened by 2 bases and J by 3 bases, with 11 bases between the two germline ends. The CDR3 sequence is 14 residues long. Germline CDR1 and CDR2: SGHRS and YFSETQ.

At least ten counts were recorded for this clonotype. V usage is TRBV14 and J usage is TRBJ2-5; D possibly corresponds to TRBD2 (6 bases). The CDR3 has 15 residues. Between the trimmed V and J ends, which lost 0 bases and 3 bases, there was a span of 11 bases. Germline CDR1 SGHDN, CDR2 FVKESK. In nucleotides, the CDR3 is TGTGCCAGCAGCCAAGATGGGGAGGTAAAAGAGACCCAGTACTTC. It encodes CASSQDGEVKETQYF.

The chain recombines TRBV27 with TRBJ2-3, with 7 bases aligning to TRBD1. The CDR3 covers 15 residues. Trimming removed 4 bases from V and 5 bases from J; junction bases left unmatched: 9. The germline V gene encodes CDR1 MNHEY and CDR2 SMNVEV (reference sequence). The CDR3, as DNA: TGTGCCAGCAGTTCCCCGCTAGGGGGCGGAGATACGCAGTATTTT. It encodes CASSSPLGGGDTQYF.

The chain combines TRBV25-1 with TRBJ2-1; tentative D call: TRBD2 (6 bases). From germline, CDR1 is MGHDK and CDR2 SYGVNS. Trimming left V 8 bases short and J 0 bases short, with 17 bases between. The CDR3 is 16 residues long. This CDR3 reads CASGSPGSSSYNEQFF. The CDR3 DNA reads as TGTGCCAGCGGTTCCCCCGGGAGCAGCTCCTACAATGAGCAGTTCTTC.

This clonotype turned up a few times. V usage is TRBV7-9 and J usage is TRBJ2-3; perhaps D is TRBD1 or TRBD2 (5 bases each). The CDR3 runs to 16 residues. V gave up 1 base and J gave up 0 bases, with 11 bases separating them. CDR1 and CDR2 from the germline V gene are SEHNR and FQNEAQ (reference sequence). For the CDR3, the DNA is TGTGCCAGCAGCTTAGGGGACGCAACTAGCACAGATACGCAGTATTTT. Protein: CASSLGDATSTDTQYF.

The rearrangement uses TRBV28 and TRBJ1-5, with D possibly TRBD1 on 5 matching bases. This CDR3 is built from 15 residues. Germline loops: CDR1 MDHEN, CDR2 SYDVKM. The V end lost 3 bases, the J end lost 7 bases, and 16 bases lay between the germline ends. The CDR3 bases are TGTGCCAGCAGTTTTTTTCGGGGACGGGGCCAGCCCCAGCATTTT. Residues: CASSFFRGRGQPQHF.

The V gene is TRBV28, the J gene TRBJ2-2; a possible D gene is TRBD1 (6 bases). In germline, CDR1 is MDHEN, CDR2 SYDVKM. This CDR3 has 13 amino acids. V was pared by 8 bases and J by 6 bases, with 13 bases between. The CDR3 here is CASGRNRAGELFF. The CDR3 coding sequence is TGTGCCAGCGGACGAAACAGGGCCGGGGAGCTGTTTTTT.

This clonotype has only a few counts. The chain's CDR3 is CASSGASVSYEQYF. DNA of the CDR3: TGTGCCAGCAGTGGTGCTAGCGTCTCCTACGAGCAGTACTTC. The V and J genes are TRBV6-1 and TRBJ2-7; D may be TRBD2 (6 bases). The germline V gene has CDR1 MNHNS and CDR2 SASEGT. Between the trimmed V and J ends, which lost 4 bases and 0 bases, there was a span of 10 bases. The CDR3 is made up of 14 amino acids.

This chain joins TRBV2 and TRBJ1-5; a possible D gene is TRBD1 (5 bases). Trimming shortened V by 6 bases and J by 0 bases, and 12 bases separated the two germline ends. The CDR3 loop spans 15 amino acids. The germline CDR1 and CDR2 sequences are SNHLY and FYNNEI. The CDR3: CASRGHRSSNQPQHF. The CDR3 nucleotides are TGTGCCAGCAGGGGCCACAGGAGTAGCAATCAGCCCCAGCATTTT. Looking up the rest from reference TRBV2 and TRBJ1-5 gives the full variable domain: EPEVTQTPSHQVTQMGQEVILRCVPISNHLYFYWYRQILGQKVEFLVSFYNNEISEKSEIFDDQFSVERPDGSNFTLKIRSTKLEDSAMYFCASRGHRSSNQPQHFGDGTRLSIL.

The chain couples TRBV10-2 to TRBJ1-1; D may be TRBD1 (6 bases). Germline-derived CDR1 and CDR2 are WSHSY and SAAADI. The CDR3 is 12 amino acids. V was clipped by 3 bases and J by 11 bases, with 13 bases between them. CDR3 coding DNA: TGCGCCAGCAGTGAAAGGGGGACGGTCGCTTTCTTT. Protein sequence: CASSERGTVAFF.

V and J are TRBV5-1 and TRBJ1-5; the D is unclear. The CDR3 sequence is 15 residues long. V lost 1 base to trimming and J lost 0 bases, with 8 bases between them. Germline V gene data show CDR1 as SGHRS and CDR2 as YFSETQ. The CDR3 protein is CASSLSSDSNQPQHF. The DNA of the CDR3 is TGCGCCAGCAGCTTGTCCTCAGATAGCAATCAGCCCCAGCATTTT.

V gene TRBV5-1 combines with J gene TRBJ2-5; D gene ambiguous. The germline V gene has CDR1 SGHRS and CDR2 YFSETQ. The CDR3 loop spans 14 amino acids. V shed 4 bases and J shed 4 bases, with 14 bases lying between them. This CDR3 is CASSPYKRAETQYF. The DNA of the CDR3 is TGCGCCAGCAGCCCATATAAACGAGCAGAGACCCAGTACTTC.

The chain recombines TRBV3-1 with TRBJ2-5; tentatively, D is TRBD1 or TRBD2 (6 bases each). The DNA end favors TRBJ2-7, so the J call may be wrong. The germline gives CDR1 LGHDT, CDR2 YNNKEL (reference sequence). CDR3 length equals 14 residues. Here the CDR3 DNA reads TGTGCCAGCAGCCAAGGGGGGGACAACTACGAGCAGTACTTC. This sequence encodes CASSQGGDNYEQYF.

This clonotype was seen many times. The CDR3 DNA reads TGTGCCAGCAGGGACAGGGGCAATCAGCCCCAGCATTTT. This codes for CASRDRGNQPQHF. The chain carries TRBV2 and TRBJ1-5; 8 positions match TRBD1. Germline CDR1 is SNHLY and CDR2 is FYNNEI. The CDR3 length is 13 residues. V dropped 6 bases and J dropped 2; count of bases not matched to a gene: 0.

This clonotype was observed a handful of times. The chain combines TRBV3-1 with TRBJ2-1; D is ambiguous. CDR3 length: 13 amino acids. The germline V gene encodes CDR1 LGHDT and CDR2 YNNKEL (reference sequence). V was trimmed by 0 bases and J by 7 bases, leaving 7 bases between them. CDR3 DNA sequence: TGTGCCAGCAGCCAAGAAATTGTGAATGAGCAGTTCTTC. Amino acids: CASSQEIVNEQFF.

V gene TRBV5-1 combines with J gene TRBJ1-5; TRBD1 might be the D (6 bases). Germline lookup yields CDR1 SGHRS and CDR2 YFSETQ. This CDR3 comprises 12 residues. V dropped 10 bases and J dropped 4 bases, with 12 bases sitting between them. The CDR3 loop is CAGGRSNQPQHF. In DNA, the CDR3 is TGCGCCGGGGGCAGGTCAAATCAGCCCCAGCATTTT.

This clonotype was counted a few times. The chain has TRBV12-3 or TRBV12-4 and TRBJ1-2, with 9 bases fitting TRBD1. Unmatched junction bases numbered 6, after V lost 7 bases and J lost 3 bases. The CDR3 length is 14 residues. The chain's CDR3 is CASKPDRGYYGYTF. The CDR3 bases are TGTGCCAGCAAACCCGACAGGGGGTACTATGGCTACACCTTC.

V is TRBV5-1 and J is TRBJ2-1; 14 nucleotides agree with TRBD2. The CDR3 extends over 15 amino acids. V shed 7 bases, J shed 7 bases, and the junction held 7 bases outside the gene matches. CDR1 is SGHRS, CDR2 YFSETQ, per germline. The CDR3 sequence: CASSGTSGSLNEQFF. CDR3 nucleotides: TGCGCCAGCTCAGGGACTAGCGGGAGTTTGAATGAGCAGTTCTTC.

The chain uses TRBV20-1 and TRBJ2-1; the match to TRBD2 covers 15 bases. Germline-derived CDR1 and CDR2 are DFQATT and SNEGSKA (reference sequence). The CDR3 contains 16 residues. J lost 4 bases, V lost 6 bases, and 7 bases had no gene match. For the CDR3, the DNA is TGCAGTGCCCCCGGGACTAGCGGGGGGAGGTACAATGAGCAGTTCTTC. It yields the protein CSAPGTSGGRYNEQFF.

The chain couples TRBV20-1 to TRBJ2-7; 7 bases match TRBD1. Unmatched junction bases numbered 14, after V lost 2 bases and J lost 7 bases. Germline V lookup: CDR1 DFQATT, CDR2 SNEGSKA (reference sequence). The CDR3 is made up of 15 amino acids. Here the CDR3 DNA reads TGCAGTGCTAGAAAACCGGGACAGCAAGGTAGAGAGCAGTACTTC. Amino acids: CSARKPGQQGREQYF.